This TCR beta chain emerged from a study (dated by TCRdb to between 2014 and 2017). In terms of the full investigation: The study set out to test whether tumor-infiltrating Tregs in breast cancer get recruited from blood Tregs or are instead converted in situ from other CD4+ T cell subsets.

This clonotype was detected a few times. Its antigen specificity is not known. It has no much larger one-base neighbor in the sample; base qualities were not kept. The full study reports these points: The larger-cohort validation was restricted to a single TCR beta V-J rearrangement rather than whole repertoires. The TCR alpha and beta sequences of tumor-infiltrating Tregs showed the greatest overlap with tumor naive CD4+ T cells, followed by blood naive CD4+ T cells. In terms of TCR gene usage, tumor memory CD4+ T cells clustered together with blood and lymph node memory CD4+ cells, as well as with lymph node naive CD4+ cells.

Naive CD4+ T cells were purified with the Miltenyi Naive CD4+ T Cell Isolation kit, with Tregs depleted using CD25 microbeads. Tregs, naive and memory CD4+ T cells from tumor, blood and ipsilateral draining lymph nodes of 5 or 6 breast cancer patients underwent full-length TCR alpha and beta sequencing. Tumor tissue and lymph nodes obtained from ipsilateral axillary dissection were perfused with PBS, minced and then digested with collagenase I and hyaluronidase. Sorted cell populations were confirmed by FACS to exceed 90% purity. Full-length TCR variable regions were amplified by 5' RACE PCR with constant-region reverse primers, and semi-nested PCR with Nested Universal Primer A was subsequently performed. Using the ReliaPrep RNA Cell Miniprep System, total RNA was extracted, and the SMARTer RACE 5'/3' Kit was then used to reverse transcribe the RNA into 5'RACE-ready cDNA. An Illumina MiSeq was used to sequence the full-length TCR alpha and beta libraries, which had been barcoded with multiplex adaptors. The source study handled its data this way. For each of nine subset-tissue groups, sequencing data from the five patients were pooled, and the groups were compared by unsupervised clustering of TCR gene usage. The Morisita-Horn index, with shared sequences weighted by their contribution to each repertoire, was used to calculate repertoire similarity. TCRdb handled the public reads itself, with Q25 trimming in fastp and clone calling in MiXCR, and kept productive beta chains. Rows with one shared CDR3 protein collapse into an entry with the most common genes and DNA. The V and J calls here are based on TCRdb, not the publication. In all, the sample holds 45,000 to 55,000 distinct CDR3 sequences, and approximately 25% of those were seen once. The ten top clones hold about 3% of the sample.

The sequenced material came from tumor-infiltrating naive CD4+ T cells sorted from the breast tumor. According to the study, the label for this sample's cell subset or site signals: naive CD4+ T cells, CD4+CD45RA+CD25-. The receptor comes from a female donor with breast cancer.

This receptor carries the CDR3 CASSLRRFATNEKLFF. The DNA is as follows: TGTGCCAGCAGCTTGAGACGTTTTGCAACTAATGAAAAACTGTTTTTT. The V and J genes are TRBV21-1 and TRBJ1-4. TRBV21-1 is a documented pseudogene. From the cysteine through the phenylalanine, the CDR3 covers 16 amino acids. Only CDR3 DNA is held: 48 bases, read in frame from base 1.